The 5 T cell receptor beta chains in this list originate from one sample, sequenced in a study of radiotherapy plus CTLA-4 blockade in lung cancer. The method was immunoSEQ multiplex PCR; TCRdb's version includes in-frame clones alone and lacks a portion of them. This sample has fewer than 40,000 clones, with about 68% found just once. The sequencing used peripheral blood, collected from a patient treated with radiotherapy plus ipilimumab. These receptors were obtained from a human donor with non-small cell lung cancer who had stable disease on radiotherapy plus ipilimumab.

This chain uses TRBV5-6 with TRBJ1-2; perhaps TRBD1 as D (6 bases). V was shortened by 5 bases and J by 6 bases, with 14 bases between the two germline ends. The CDR3 contains 13 residues. CDR1 is SGHDT, CDR2 YYEEEE, per germline. The CDR3 region has the DNA TGTGCCAGCAGTTTCGGACAGATGGATGGCTACACCTTC. Its protein product is CASSFGQMDGYTF. The full variable domain, with the rest looked up from reference TRBV5-6 and TRBJ1-2, is DAGVTQSPTHLIKTRGQQVTLRCSPKSGHDTVSWYQQALGQGPQFIFQYYEEEERQRGNFPDRFSGHQFPNYSSELNVNALLLGDSALYLCASSFGQMDGYTFGSGTRLTVV.

The J gene is TRBJ1-1, the V gene TRBV19; D is unresolved. CDR3 length equals 14 residues. From germline, CDR1 is LNHDA and CDR2 SQIVND (reference sequence). Trimming stripped 6 bases from V and 0 bases from J, with 11 bases between. Written as DNA, the CDR3 is TGTGCCAGTAGATACGGACTGCTGAACACTGAAGCTTTCTTT. It is translated as CASRYGLLNTEAFF.

The V gene is TRBV4-3, the J gene TRBJ2-2, with TRBD1 matching 7 bases. The germline V gene encodes CDR1 LGHNA and CDR2 YSLEER. The J segment lost 6 bases and the V segment lost 0 bases, leaving 10 bases of the junction unmatched. CDR3 size: 17 residues. The CDR3 spells CASSQDPVGQGAGELFF. DNA for the CDR3: TGCGCCAGCAGCCAAGATCCCGTTGGGCAGGGGGCCGGGGAGCTGTTTTTT.

This clone was detected only a few times. V is TRBV13 and J is TRBJ1-5; D uncertain. CDR3 length: 15 amino acids. Trimming took off 1 base at V and 5 bases at J, with 12 bases between the two ends. The germline gives CDR1 PRHDT, CDR2 FYEKMQ (reference sequence). The CDR3 reads CASSLARRADQPQHF. CDR3 DNA: TGTGCCAGCAGCTTAGCCAGGCGGGCTGATCAGCCCCAGCATTTT.

This clone appeared a single time. V and J are TRBV9 and TRBJ1-2; the D gene is possibly TRBD1 (5 bases). CDR1 is SGDLS, CDR2 YYNGEE, per germline. The CDR3 length is 15 residues. V shed 0 bases and J shed 7 bases, with 16 bases lying between them. In DNA, the CDR3 is TGTGCCAGCAGCGTAGGGGGCCTACTAGATACTGGCTACACCTTC. Encoded protein: CASSVGGLLDTGYTF.